What follows are 18 T cell receptor beta chains derived from one specimen sequenced in a study of metastatic and nonmetastatic thyroid tumors. TCRdb re-processed the PCR reads through MiXCR. Of 50,000 to 65,000 clones in the sample, roughly 15% are singletons; the top ten hold approximately 3.1%. There were no patients who had received any treatment before thyroid surgery. Sequenced material: blood. The receptors here all came from a female donor with papillary thyroid cancer or a benign thyroid nodule (not recorded which). Some clones in this sample may be carry-over from other donors' samples.

This clone was counted at least ten times. This chain links TRBV24-1 with TRBJ1-2; a possible D gene is TRBD1 (6 bases). Germline assignment: CDR1 KGHDR and CDR2 SFDVKD. V shed 3 bases and J shed 7 bases, with 11 bases lying between them. CDR3 length equals 13 residues. The CDR3 DNA reads TGTGCCACCAGTGATCCAGGGGATCCTGGCTACACCTTC. This encodes CATSDPGDPGYTF.

This clone was detected many times. The chain carries TRBV24-1 and TRBJ1-1, with 7 bases that match TRBD1. V gave up 5 bases and J gave up 1 base; unmatched junction bases: 9. The V gene's germline CDR1 is KGHDR and CDR2 SFDVKD. CDR3 length: 16 residues. CDR3 nucleotides: TGTGCCACCAGTGGCGTAACAGGGGAAAAGAACACTGAAGCTTTCTTT. Residues: CATSGVTGEKNTEAFF.

This clone was observed many times. The J gene is TRBJ2-1, the V gene TRBV27; D is possibly TRBD2 (6 bases). Germline V CDR1 and CDR2: MNHEY, SMNVEV (reference sequence). V was clipped by 7 bases and J by 2 bases, with 15 bases between them. The CDR3 extends over 15 amino acids. For the CDR3, the DNA is TGTGCCAGCACCCAGTCTAGCGTAACCTACAATGAGCAGTTCTTC. Translation gives CASTQSSVTYNEQFF.

This clone was recorded at least ten times. V gene TRBV6-2 or TRBV6-3 combines with J gene TRBJ1-1, with D uncertain. There are 15 residues in the CDR3. Between the trimmed V and J ends, which lost 6 bases and 7 bases, there was a span of 21 bases. Per the germline V gene, CDR1 is MNHEY and CDR2 is SVGEGT. Here the CDR3 DNA reads TGTGCCAGCAGCGCAACCAGAGCCGAGACTATTGAAGCTTTCTTT. Protein: CASSATRAETIEAFF.

This clone has at least ten counts. The chain joins TRBV9 to TRBJ1-1; maybe TRBD1 (6 bases). V was cut by 6 bases and J by 0 bases, with 15 bases left in between. The length of the CDR3 is 15 residues. Germline CDR1 reads SGDLS; CDR2 reads YYNGEE. CDR3: CASTLGGQMNTEAFF. The CDR3 DNA is TGTGCCAGCACCCTGGGGGGGCAAATGAACACTGAAGCTTTCTTT.

The chain employs TRBV27 and TRBJ2-6; D not resolved. Trimming cost V 7 bases and J 7 bases, with 8 bases left between them. The CDR3 sequence is 12 residues long. Per the germline V gene, CDR1 is MNHEY and CDR2 is SMNVEV (reference sequence). The CDR3, as DNA: TGTGCCAGCATTGACGGTGCCAACGTCCTGACTTTC. Amino acid sequence: CASIDGANVLTF. The whole variable domain, filled in from reference TRBV27 and TRBJ2-6, reads EAQVTQNPRYLITVTGKKLTVTCSQNMNHEYMSWYRQDPGLGLRQIYYSMNVEVTDKGDVPEGYKVSRKEKRNFPLILESPSPNQTSLYFCASIDGANVLTFGAGSRLTVL.

This clone was recorded at least ten times. CDR3 nucleotide sequence: TGTGCCAGCAGCTTGTATCCGGGGATGGAGACTGAAGCTTTCTTT. The encoded protein is CASSLYPGMETEAFF. The chain joins TRBV5-5 to TRBJ1-1; no definite D call. Germline V CDR1 and CDR2: SGHKS, YYEKEE (reference sequence). This CDR3 is 15 amino acids long. V lost 1 base and J 5 bases, leaving 15 bases between the germline ends.

Within the sample, this clone is medium-sized. V usage is TRBV6-6 and J usage is TRBJ1-2; perhaps TRBD1 as D (6 bases). V lost 2 bases, J lost 4 bases, and 14 bases lay in between. The germline gives CDR1 MNHNY, CDR2 SVGAGI (reference sequence). The CDR3 extends over 15 amino acids. CDR3 sequence reads: CASSYLPTGSYGYTF. The CDR3 bases are TGTGCCAGCAGTTACCTTCCGACAGGTTCCTATGGCTACACCTTC.

This chain joins TRBV6-1 and TRBJ1-5, with TRBD1 as a possible D gene (6 bases). The CDR3 runs to 14 residues. In germline, CDR1 is MNHNS, CDR2 SASEGT. V was pared by 4 bases and J by 9 bases, with 16 bases between. The CDR3 nucleotides read TGTGCCAGCAGTGCCGTAGGGGGGATCTGGCCCCAGCATTTT. It translates to CASSAVGGIWPQHF.

The chain recombines TRBV6-1 with TRBJ2-7, with a possible D match to TRBD2 (5 bases). Per germline, CDR1 MNHNS and CDR2 SASEGT. This CDR3 is built from 15 residues. The V and J ends lost 2 bases and 6 bases respectively, with 17 bases between them. In DNA form, the CDR3 reads TGTGCCAGCAGTGAACGGGATCCTAGAGGCCCCGAGCAGTACTTC. Protein sequence: CASSERDPRGPEQYF.

This clone was picked up many times. J is TRBJ2-3 and V is TRBV7-8; D is uncertain. Trimming cost V 1 base and J 2 bases, with 4 bases left between them. Germline assignment: CDR1 SGHVS and CDR2 FQNEAQ. The length of the CDR3 is 13 residues. The CDR3 sequence is CASSLDPTDTQYF. The CDR3 region has the DNA TGTGCCAGCAGCTTAGACCCCACAGATACGCAGTATTTT.

This clone was observed many times. The sample contains more than one DNA sequence encoding this CDR3. This chain joins TRBV29-1 and TRBJ2-1; 7 bases are a match to TRBD1. The CDR3 totals 14 residues. Germline-derived CDR1 and CDR2 are SQVTM and ANQGSEA. The trim removed 5 bases at V and 8 bases at J, leaving 12 bases unmatched. This CDR3 reads CSVQGDSTRYEQFF. The CDR3 DNA reads as TGCAGCGTTCAAGGGGACAGTACGCGATATGAGCAGTTCTTC.

This clone was found many times. V and J are TRBV20-1 and TRBJ2-1, with TRBD1 matching 9 bases. The V gene's germline CDR1 is DFQATT and CDR2 SNEGSKA (reference sequence). The CDR3 length is 15 residues. V was clipped by 3 bases and J by 6 bases; unmatched bases: 9. CDR3 bases: TGCAGTGCTAGGGCGGACTACAGGGGGCGCAATGAGCAGTTCTTC. Translated, it gives CSARADYRGRNEQFF.

This clone has a count of ten or more. The rearrangement joins TRBV9 to TRBJ2-7, with a tentative D call TRBD1 (5 bases). Deletions cut 3 bases from V and 0 bases from J, with 10 bases between. The CDR3 sequence is 14 residues long. Germline V gene lookup returns CDR1 SGDLS and CDR2 YYNGEE. CDR3 sequence: CASSADTDSYEQYF. As DNA, the CDR3 is TGTGCCAGCAGCGCGGACACCGACTCCTACGAGCAGTACTTC. Full variable domain (outside the CDR3, taken from reference TRBV9 and TRBJ2-7): DSGVTQTPKHLITATGQRVTLRCSPRSGDLSVYWYQQSLDQGLQFLIQYYNGEERAKGNILERFSAQQFPDLHSELNLSSLELGDSALYFCASSADTDSYEQYFGPGTRLTVT.

This clone was seen a handful of times. A read error may be the cause here, since a much bigger clone is one base away. V gene TRBV28 combines with J gene TRBJ1-1, with D possibly matching TRBD1 (5 bases). The germline CDR1 and CDR2 sequences are MDHEN and SYDVKM. The CDR3 has 13 amino acids. Trimming took off 5 bases at V and 14 bases at J, with 21 bases between the two ends. CDR3 nucleotides: TGTGCCAGCAGTCTTTACGTCCCGGGACGGGACTTCTTT. It encodes CASSLYVPGRDFF.

Ten or more counts support this clone. A much larger clone sits a single nucleotide away, making a read error possible. V and J are TRBV7-3 and TRBJ1-1, with D perhaps matching TRBD1 (5 bases). V was clipped by 5 bases and J by 1 base, with 17 bases between them. The CDR3 has 16 residues. Germline assignment: CDR1 SGHTA and CDR2 FQGTGA. The CDR3 loop is CASSPGPRRANTEAFF. The DNA for the CDR3 is TGTGCCAGCAGCCCGGGACCGAGACGGGCGAACACTGAAGCTTTCTTT.

This chain uses TRBV23-1 with TRBJ1-3; D remains unclear. TRBV23-1 is noted as an ORF with a role that remains uncertain. The CDR3 extends over 19 amino acids. V lost 2 bases and J 4 bases, leaving 24 bases between the germline ends. CDR3 nucleotide sequence: TGCGCCAGCAGTCAACACGGATTTTCCATGTCGTCGATCGGAAACACCATATATTTT. Translated: CASSQHGFSMSSIGNTIYF.

This clone was detected a few times. V usage is TRBV20-1 and J usage is TRBJ2-5; D possibly corresponds to TRBD1 (5 bases). This CDR3 spans 13 amino acids. The germline CDR1 and CDR2 sequences are DFQATT and SNEGSKA (reference sequence). The V end was cut by 6 bases, the J end by 3 bases, with 14 bases between. CDR3 DNA: TGCAGTGCCCAGGGCCGGGTAAAAGAGACCCAGTACTTC. It codes for CSAQGRVKETQYF.